This T cell receptor beta chain was profiled in a study of shared clonotypes between healthy human individuals. Germline CDR1 MDHEN, CDR2 SYDVKM. This CDR3 has 15 amino acids. J was trimmed by 2 bases and V by 6 bases; bases with no gene match: 7. The data were produced by immunoSEQ multiplex PCR, yet TCRdb's version contains in-frame clones alone and is incomplete. The sample lists over a million clones, roughly 96% occurring once. Sequenced: naive CD4+ T cells sorted from blood. Subset noted: CD45RA+ positively selected. V is TRBV28 and J is TRBJ2-7; TRBD1 matches at 10 bases. This receptor was obtained from a man under 40 in good health. CDR3 residues: CASSLYGTGAYEQYF. CDR3 in DNA: TGTGCCAGCAGCCTGTATGGGACAGGGGCCTACGAGCAGTACTTC.